The present T cell receptor beta chain was sequenced within a study of T cells in Graves' hyperthyroidism and ophthalmopathy. In regard to this clonotype: No antigen is known for it.

Amplified TCR beta CDR3 regions came from RNA transcripts. During a first-round RT-PCR of the TCR CDR3, the HTBI primer set was used. TCRdb used MiXCR to reprocess the multiplex PCR reads, holding one entry per CDR3 protein. Of 500,000 or so distinct CDR3 sequences in the sample, roughly a sixth were seen once. General observations from the study: Before onset, by a median of around 6.4 months, the model predicted ophthalmopathy. Blood also carried most thyroid clonotypes expanded above 0.001. A 13 V-J model separated ophthalmopathy from stable hyperthyroidism.

Exclusions: uncontrolled infection, other autoimmune disease, pregnancy, lactation. Germline V gene lookup returns CDR1 SQVTM and CDR2 ANQGSEA. The J segment lost 10 bases and the V segment lost 8 bases, leaving 19 bases of the junction unmatched. CDR3 length: 15 residues. Sequencing was carried out using blood. The TCR was taken from a woman aged 25 to 45 with Graves' ophthalmopathy. V gene TRBV29-1 combines with J gene TRBJ2-1; TRBD2 aligns across 8 bases. CDR3 residues: CSYPPSGTRLREQFF. CDR3 nucleotide sequence: TGCAGCTATCCCCCCTCGGGGACTAGGCTGAGGGAGCAGTTCTTC.